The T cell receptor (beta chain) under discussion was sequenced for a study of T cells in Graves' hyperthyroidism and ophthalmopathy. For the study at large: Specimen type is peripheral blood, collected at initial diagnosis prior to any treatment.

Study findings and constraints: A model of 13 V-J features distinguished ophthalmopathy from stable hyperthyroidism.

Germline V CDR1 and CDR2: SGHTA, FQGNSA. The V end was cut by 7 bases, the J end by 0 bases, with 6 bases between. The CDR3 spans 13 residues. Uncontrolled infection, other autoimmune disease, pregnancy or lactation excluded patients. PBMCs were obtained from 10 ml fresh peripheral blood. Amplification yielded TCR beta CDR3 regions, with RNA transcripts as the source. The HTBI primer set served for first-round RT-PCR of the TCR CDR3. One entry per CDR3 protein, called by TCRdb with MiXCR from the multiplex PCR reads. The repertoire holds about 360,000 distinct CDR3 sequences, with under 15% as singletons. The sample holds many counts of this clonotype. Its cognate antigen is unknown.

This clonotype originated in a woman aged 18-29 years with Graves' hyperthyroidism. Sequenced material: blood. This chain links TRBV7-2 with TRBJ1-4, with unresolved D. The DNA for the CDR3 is TGTGCCAGCAAAGCTGCAACTAATGAAAAACTGTTTTTT. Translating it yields CASKAATNEKLFF.